This T cell receptor beta chain comes out of a study of shared clonotypes between healthy human individuals. To note about this clone: Its antigen remains unidentified.

Across several immunoSEQ plates, the genomic DNA of each subset was split evenly. The protocol was immunoSEQ multiplex PCR, while the TCRdb copy is restricted to in-frame clones and leaves out a portion. The sample records approximately 500,000 clones, about four fifths being singletons. Regarding the study as a whole: Read depth was anticipated to influence clonotype sharing among donors. The low donor count limited represented genetic and exposure-history diversity.

The sequence derives from a woman aged 35 to 49 in good health. Some clones in this sample may be carry-over from other donors' samples. The sequenced sample consisted of PBMCs.

The CDR3 spells CASSPLGRELFF. The CDR3 nucleotides are TGTGCCAGCAGTCCGCTAGGGAGGGAGCTGTTTTTT. The chain uses TRBV28 and TRBJ2-2; the D is unclear. V was cut by 5 bases and J by 9 bases, with 10 bases left in between. The CDR3 has 12 residues. CDR1 and CDR2 from the germline V gene are MDHEN and SYDVKM.